This is a list of T cell receptor beta chains from one sample in a study of blood T cell repertoires in COVID-19. Data came from immunoSEQ multiplex PCR; TCRdb stores just in-frame clones and leaves some out. The sample carries around 99,000 clones, more than 70% recorded once. The material sequenced was peripheral blood. These receptors all stem from a man aged 50 to 59 with active or convalescent COVID-19. Both conserved end residues are part of each CDR3. D genes are given only for firm matches. Clone size is given for some rows only: seen once, a few or many times, or a class if the clone is expanded.

v_call	clone_size	j_call	d_call	cdr3_aa	cdr3_nt
TRBV2	.	TRBJ1-1	TRBD1	CASSVGQGFTEAFF	TGTGCCAGCAGTGTGGGACAGGGGTTCACTGAAGCTTTCTTT
TRBV27	.	TRBJ1-5	.	CASEENLGGEPQHF	TGTGCCAGCGAGGAGAATTTAGGTGGTGAGCCCCAGCATTTT
TRBV6-6	.	TRBJ2-5	TRBD2	CASSRLAGEGKTQYF	TGTGCCAGCAGTCGACTAGCGGGAGAGGGGAAGACCCAGTACTTC
TRBV19	.	TRBJ1-6	TRBD1	CASSDGQGDNSPLHF	TGTGCCAGTAGTGACGGACAGGGAGATAATTCACCCCTCCACTTT
TRBV2	.	TRBJ2-1	TRBD2	CASRGGYYNEQFF	TGTGCCAGCAGGGGAGGGTACTACAATGAGCAGTTCTTC
TRBV18	.	TRBJ1-2	.	CASSPMSGGDNGYTF	TGTGCCAGCTCACCAATGTCGGGGGGCGACAATGGCTACACCTTC
TRBV29-1	.	TRBJ1-1	TRBD1	CSVGWQGDSSYTEAFF	TGCAGCGTTGGATGGCAGGGGGATTCTTCGTACACTGAAGCTTTCTTT
TRBV4-1	.	TRBJ1-4	.	CASSQAGTGKWEKLFF	TGCGCCAGCAGCCAAGCGGGCACAGGAAAGTGGGAAAAACTGTTTTTT
TRBV6-5	.	TRBJ2-7	.	CASTARGPFYEQYF	TGTGCCAGCACCGCCAGGGGCCCCTTCTACGAGCAGTACTTC
TRBV6-5	.	TRBJ2-7	TRBD2	CATTQASGSSYEQYF	TGTGCTACCACCCAGGCTAGCGGAAGCTCCTACGAGCAGTACTTC
TRBV7-8	.	TRBJ2-1	.	CASSLGAGSETYNEQFF	TGTGCCAGCAGCTTAGGGGCTGGGTCAGAGACCTACAATGAGCAGTTCTTC
TRBV5-6	.	TRBJ1-2	TRBD1	CASRDQGALGYTF	TGTGCCAGCAGGGATCAGGGGGCGCTTGGCTACACCTTC
TRBV11-2	.	TRBJ2-5	TRBD2	CASSLSGTSMETQYF	TGTGCCAGCAGCTTATCCGGGACTAGTATGGAGACCCAGTACTTC
TRBV5-1	.	TRBJ2-3	TRBD1	CASSLAPDRGRDTQYF	TGCGCCAGCAGCTTGGCCCCGGACAGGGGAAGAGATACGCAGTATTTT
TRBV28	.	TRBJ2-7	TRBD2	CASSFAGENEQYF	TGTGCCAGCAGTTTTGCGGGAGAAAACGAGCAGTACTTC
TRBV3-1/TRBV3-2	.	TRBJ2-1	.	CASSQDGVATNEQFF	TGTGCCAGCAGCCAAGATGGGGTAGCGACAAATGAGCAGTTCTTC
TRBV6-2/TRBV6-3	.	TRBJ2-7	.	CASSPTVSSYEQYF	TGTGCCAGCAGTCCGACAGTTAGCTCCTACGAGCAGTACTTC
TRBV9	.	TRBJ2-2	TRBD1	CASSVAFRQGAGELFF	TGTGCCAGCAGCGTAGCTTTTAGACAGGGCGCCGGGGAGCTGTTTTTT
TRBV5-1	.	TRBJ1-1	.	CASSLTALNTEAFF	TGCGCCAGCAGCTTGACAGCTCTGAACACTGAAGCTTTCTTT
TRBV15	.	TRBJ2-3	.	CATERGRTDTQYF	TGTGCCACAGAAAGGGGCCGCACAGATACGCAGTATTTT
TRBV3-1/TRBV3-2	.	TRBJ2-1	TRBD1	CASTRRKQGAGDEQFF	TGTGCCAGCACCCGCAGGAAACAGGGGGCTGGTGATGAGCAGTTCTTC
TRBV5-1	.	TRBJ1-6	TRBD1	CASSLFSGGDINSPLHF	TGCGCCAGCAGCTTATTCTCAGGGGGCGATATTAATTCACCCCTCCACTTT
TRBV20-1	.	TRBJ2-2	.	CSASYGSDTGELFF	TGCAGTGCTAGTTATGGGAGTGACACCGGGGAGCTGTTTTTT
TRBV2	.	TRBJ2-1	.	CASSEFRQAPYNEQFF	TGTGCCAGCAGTGAATTTAGGCAGGCGCCCTACAATGAGCAGTTCTTC
TRBV29-1	once	TRBJ2-7	TRBD1	CSVEGVPGQGDEQYF	TGCAGCGTTGAAGGAGTTCCGGGACAGGGGGACGAGCAGTACTTC
TRBV6-1	once	TRBJ1-1	.	CASSEWGLNTEAFF	TGTGCCAGCAGTGAATGGGGGCTGAACACTGAAGCTTTCTTT
TRBV11-3	.	TRBJ1-1	.	CASSLDERTEAFF	TGTGCCAGCAGCTTAGATGAGAGAACTGAAGCTTTCTTT
TRBV7-5	.	TRBJ2-3	.	CARSHLLSPSGTSTDTQYF	TGTGCCAGAAGCCACTTATTGTCCCCTAGCGGGACTAGCACAGATACGCAGTATTTT
TRBV7-9	.	TRBJ1-2	.	CASSLAHSEMNYGYTF	TGTGCCAGCAGCCTTGCCCACAGTGAGATGAACTATGGCTACACCTTC
TRBV6-2/TRBV6-3	.	TRBJ1-5	.	CASSYGGFSNQPQHF	TGTGCCAGCAGTTACGGGGGCTTTAGCAATCAGCCCCAGCATTTT
TRBV4-2	.	TRBJ2-7	TRBD2	CASSQQTSGRFQDYEQYF	TGTGCCAGCAGTCAACAGACTAGCGGGAGGTTTCAGGACTACGAGCAGTACTTC
TRBV10-3	.	TRBJ1-5	.	CAISDRGRSNQPQHF	TGTGCCATCAGTGACAGGGGAAGGAGCAATCAGCCCCAGCATTTT
TRBV6-1	.	TRBJ1-1	.	CASTDGMNTEAFF	TGTGCCAGCACGGACGGGATGAACACTGAAGCTTTCTTT
TRBV15	few	TRBJ1-2	TRBD1	CATSNRQGPYGYTF	TGTGCCACCAGCAATAGACAGGGCCCCTATGGCTACACCTTC
TRBV28	.	TRBJ2-2	.	CASSLSEVFTGELFF	TGTGCCAGCAGTTTATCCGAGGTCTTCACCGGGGAGCTGTTTTTT
TRBV10-3	.	TRBJ2-7	TRBD2	CATSSGEGFEQYF	TGTGCCACTTCTAGCGGCGAAGGGTTCGAGCAGTACTTC
TRBV3-1/TRBV3-2	once	TRBJ1-1	.	CASSQDLSEAFF	TGTGCCAGCAGCCAAGATCTTAGTGAAGCTTTCTTT
TRBV6-2/TRBV6-3	.	TRBJ1-5	.	CASSYRLNRESHQPQHF	TGTGCCAGCAGTTACCGACTCAACAGGGAAAGCCATCAGCCCCAGCATTTT
TRBV6-5	.	TRBJ1-1	.	CASSPTGRGTEAFF	TGTGCCAGCAGTCCAACAGGGAGGGGCACTGAAGCTTTCTTT
TRBV16	.	TRBJ1-4	.	CASSQSRQGGEKLFF	TGTGCCAGCAGCCAATCGCGGCAGGGAGGTGAAAAACTGTTTTTT
TRBV28	.	TRBJ1-4	.	CASSPHRLTNEKLFF	TGTGCCAGCAGCCCCCACAGGTTGACTAATGAAAAACTGTTTTTT